This is a list of T cell receptor beta chains from one sample in a study of blood T cell repertoires in COVID-19. Sequencing was performed with immunoSEQ multiplex PCR; in TCRdb, only in-frame clones are kept and a portion is missing. The table has about 220,000 clones, more than 65% seen once. Sequencing was performed on peripheral blood. These receptors all come from a woman younger than 45 who had recovered from COVID-19. The CDR3 runs from the conserved cysteine through the conserved F or W. D genes are given only for firm matches. Clone size is stated in some rows and not others, as once, few, many or a class when expanded.

>NA|TRBV7-2|NA|TRBJ1-2
TGTGCCAGCACTCCGGCGGGCGGCAGCCCCCTCGGGGGCTACACCTTC
CASTPAGGSPLGGYTF
>NA|TRBV27|NA|TRBJ1-4
TGTGCCAGCAGTTGGGAGGGGGGCGGAGATGAAAAACTGTTTTTT
CASSWEGGGDEKLFF
>NA|TRBV2|NA|TRBJ2-1
TGTGCCAGCAGTGATAACAGGGAAGGTGAGCAGTTCTTC
CASSDNREGEQFF
>NA|TRBV14|NA|TRBJ1-4
TGTGCCAGCAGCCTCCGAGGGTACGGGCTAGAAAAACTGTTTTTT
CASSLRGYGLEKLFF
>NA|TRBV2|NA|TRBJ2-2
TGTGCCAGCACTAGCGAGAACACCGGGGAGCTGTTTTTT
CASTSENTGELFF
>NA|TRBV6-6|NA|TRBJ2-5
TGTGCCAGTACCAAGGGGCACCCACAAGAGACCCAGTACTTC
CASTKGHPQETQYF
>NA|TRBV7-9|NA|TRBJ2-7
TGTGCCAGCAGCTTTGGGGGAGCGGGCGAGCAGTACTTC
CASSFGGAGEQYF
>NA|TRBV18|NA|TRBJ1-1
TGTGCCAGCTCAGTCAACAGGGAAAACACTGAAGCTTTCTTT
CASSVNRENTEAFF
>NA|TRBV28|NA|TRBJ1-2
TGTGCCAGCAGTTTATGGCCCAGGGAGGGTGGCTACACCTTC
CASSLWPREGGYTF
>TRBD2|TRBV25-1|NA|TRBJ2-7
TGTGCCAGCTCAATCGGGACTAGCGGGTACGAGCAGTACTTC
CASSIGTSGYEQYF
>TRBD2|TRBV24-1|NA|TRBJ2-3
TGTGCCGTCCAGACTAGCGGGAGATCAAGGTTGTCAGATACGCAGTATTTT
CAVQTSGRSRLSDTQYF
>TRBD2|TRBV27|NA|TRBJ2-1
TGTGCCAGCAGTTCCGTAGCGGGACTCTACAATGAGCAGTTCTTC
CASSSVAGLYNEQFF
>TRBD2|TRBV7-2|NA|TRBJ2-7
TGTGCCAGCAGCTTAGTGGCTAGCGGAGGGTACGAGCAGTACTTC
CASSLVASGGYEQYF
>NA|TRBV12-5|NA|TRBJ2-3
TGTGCTAGTGGTTTGGGTTTTGGAGGCACAGATACGCAGTATTTT
CASGLGFGGTDTQYF
>NA|TRBV7-9|NA|TRBJ2-5
TGTGCCAGCAGCTGGGAGCGGGGGACAGGGAAGGGGGAGACCCAGTACTTC
CASSWERGTGKGETQYF
>TRBD1|TRBV5-4|NA|TRBJ1-5
TGTGCCAGCAGCTTGGACGGGACAGGGGATCAGCCCCAGCATTTT
CASSLDGTGDQPQHF
>NA|TRBV7-8|NA|TRBJ1-3
TGTGCCAGCAGCTTAGGAGGACAGCCTGGGAACACCATATATTTT
CASSLGGQPGNTIYF
>NA|TRBV19|NA|TRBJ2-5
TGTGCCAGTAGTATGTCCAGGGATCCAAGTGAGACCCAGTACTTC
CASSMSRDPSETQYF
>NA|TRBV19|NA|TRBJ1-4
TGTGCCAGTAGGAAAGAAACCGGGGGTCTGTTTTTT
CASRKETGGLFF
>NA|TRBV28|few|TRBJ2-3
TGTGCCAGCAGTCTTAAGAGAGCTGATACGCAGTATTTT
CASSLKRADTQYF
>NA|TRBV6-6|NA|TRBJ1-4
TGTGCCAGCAGTCGGACAGATGAAAAACTGTTTTTT
CASSRTDEKLFF
>NA|TRBV4-1|NA|TRBJ2-6
TGCGCCAGCAGCCAAGGACATTCGGCCAACGTCCTGACTTTC
CASSQGHSANVLTF
>NA|TRBV24-1|NA|TRBJ1-2
TGTGCCACCAGTGATGCGGACAGACCCTATGGCTACACCTTC
CATSDADRPYGYTF
>TRBD1|TRBV5-1|NA|TRBJ2-7
TGCGCCAGCAGCCCTCAGGGGGCCTACGAGCAGTACTTC
CASSPQGAYEQYF
>NA|TRBV4-1|NA|TRBJ1-4
TGCGCCAGCAGCCAAGCCCCCACGCTCGGGGATGAAAAACTGTTTTTT
CASSQAPTLGDEKLFF
>TRBD2|TRBV30|NA|TRBJ2-1
TGTGCCTGGATGACTAGCGGGAGCCATGAGCAGTTCTTC
CAWMTSGSHEQFF
>NA|TRBV10-3|NA|TRBJ2-5
TGTGCCACCCAGGGATTTCAAGAGACCCAGTACTTC
CATQGFQETQYF
>NA|TRBV7-3|NA|TRBJ2-3
TGTGCCAGCAGCCCCCTAGTAGACGGTACGCAGTATTTT
CASSPLVDGTQYF
>TRBD2|TRBV4-1|NA|TRBJ2-3
TGCGCCAGCAGCCAACAGCTAGCGGCCGCCACAGATACGCAGTATTTT
CASSQQLAAATDTQYF